This record covers a single T cell receptor (beta chain). Antigen: not known. The germline V gene encodes CDR1 SGHRS and CDR2 YFSETQ. Trimming took off 0 bases at V and 5 bases at J, with 17 bases between the two ends. The CDR3 spans 16 residues. The sample is drawn from a study of cytomegalovirus exposure and HLA in healthy donors. Study-wide findings and caveats: A list of 164 TCR beta chains associated with cytomegalovirus was given. Later work found that TCR association rates differed between HLA loci; DRB1 had the most and HLA-C the fewest.

PCR used 60 Vbeta primers and 13 Jbeta primers. Sequenced by immunoSEQ multiplex PCR; TCRdb stores in-frame clones only, minus some. The sample consists of some 110,000 clones, roughly three quarters of them appearing once. The V call is TRBV5-1, the J call TRBJ2-5; D may be TRBD1 (5 bases). This TCR derives from a man aged 25-45 years in good health and CMV-seropositive. Sequencing was carried out using PBMCs. The CDR3 reads CASSLGAGLRGETQYF. DNA of the CDR3: TGCGCCAGCAGCTTGGGGGCAGGGTTAAGGGGCGAGACCCAGTACTTC. Variable domain in full (rest from reference TRBV5-1 and TRBJ2-5): KAGVTQTPRYLIKTRGQQVTLSCSPISGHRSVSWYQQTPGQGLQFLFEYFSETQRNKGNFPGRFSGRQFSNSRSEMNVSTLELGDSALYLCASSLGAGLRGETQYFGPGTRLLVL.